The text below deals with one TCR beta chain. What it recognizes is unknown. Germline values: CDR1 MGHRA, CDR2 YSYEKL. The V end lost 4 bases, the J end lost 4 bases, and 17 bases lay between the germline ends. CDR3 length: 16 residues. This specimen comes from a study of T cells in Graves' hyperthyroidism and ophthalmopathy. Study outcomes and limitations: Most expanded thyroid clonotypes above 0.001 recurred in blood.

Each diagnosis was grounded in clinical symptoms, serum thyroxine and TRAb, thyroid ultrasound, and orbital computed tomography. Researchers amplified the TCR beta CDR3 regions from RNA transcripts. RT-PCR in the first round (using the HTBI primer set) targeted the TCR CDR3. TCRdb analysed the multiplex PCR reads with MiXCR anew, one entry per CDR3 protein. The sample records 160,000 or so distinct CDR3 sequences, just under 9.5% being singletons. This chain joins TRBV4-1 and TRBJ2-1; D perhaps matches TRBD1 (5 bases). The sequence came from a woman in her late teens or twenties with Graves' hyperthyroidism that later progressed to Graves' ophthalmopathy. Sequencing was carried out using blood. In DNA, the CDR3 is TGCGCCAGCAGCCTCCTTTCGGTGGGGCAATACAATGAGCAGTTCTTC. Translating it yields CASSLLSVGQYNEQFF.